The 17 T cell receptor beta chains below all came from one sample that was sequenced in a study of T-cell memory formation after mild COVID-19. TCRdb used MiXCR to reprocess the 5' RACE reads, holding one entry per CDR3 protein. This sample yields around 260,000 distinct CDR3 sequences, of which 15% to 20% are seen a single time; 22% belongs to the top ten. The sample comprised PBMCs or a T cell subset sorted from them (not recorded which). All receptors come from a man between 18 and 29 years old who had mild COVID-19 (a few samples of this study predate the infection). Cell type and time point are not known.

The table lists this clonotype with many counts. The V call is TRBV28, the J call TRBJ1-4; D may be TRBD1 (5 bases). The length of the CDR3 is 13 residues. Trimming took 10 bases from V and 6 from J, leaving 15 bases between them. Germline V gene sequence: CDR1 MDHEN, CDR2 SYDVKM. The CDR3 loop reads CATWDGAYEKLFF. CDR3 coding DNA: TGTGCCACCTGGGACGGGGCTTATGAAAAACTGTTTTTT.

This clonotype was picked up a small number of times. V gene TRBV7-2 combines with J gene TRBJ2-7; 7 bases fit TRBD1. The germline V gene has CDR1 SGHTA and CDR2 FQGNSA. V was pared by 1 base and J by 6 bases, with 6 bases of the junction left unmatched. The CDR3 length is 14 residues. The CDR3 DNA reads as TGTGCCAGCAGCTTAGGACAGGGATCGGGCGAGCAGTACTTC. Its protein product is CASSLGQGSGEQYF.

Only a few counts were recorded for this clonotype. The chain carries TRBV5-6 and TRBJ2-7, with 11 nucleotides matching TRBD1. The CDR3 totals 14 residues. V was clipped by 4 bases and J by 6 bases; unmatched bases: 6. Germline loops: CDR1 SGHDT, CDR2 YYEEEE. The CDR3 spells CASSQDRGLFEQYV. The DNA of the CDR3 is TGTGCCAGCAGCCAGGACAGGGGGCTGTTCGAGCAGTACGTC.

The V and J genes are TRBV28 and TRBJ1-6; D remains unclear. Germline V gene data show CDR1 as MDHEN and CDR2 as SYDVKM. The CDR3 is made up of 13 amino acids. Trimming took off 8 bases at V and 6 bases at J, with 11 bases between the two ends. This CDR3 reads CASLETVNSPLHF. DNA of the CDR3: TGTGCCAGCCTAGAGACCGTTAATTCACCCCTCCACTTT.

This clonotype was observed a few times. The chain joins TRBV6-5 to TRBJ1-5; D gene uncertain. V lost 10 bases to trimming and J lost 0 bases, with 10 bases between them. CDR1 is MNHEY, CDR2 SVGAGI, per germline. The CDR3 is made up of 13 amino acids. CDR3 sequence reads: CATRRNSNQPQHF. The CDR3 bases are TGTGCCACCCGCAGAAATAGCAATCAGCCCCAGCATTTT.

The chain couples TRBV7-3 to TRBJ1-6, with TRBD1 as a possible D gene (6 bases). Trimming pared 1 base from V and 6 bases from J, leaving 16 bases between. Germline values: CDR1 SGHTA, CDR2 FQGTGA. The CDR3 spans 17 residues. CDR3 protein: CASSLIGRGSSNSPLHF. DNA of the CDR3: TGTGCCAGCAGCTTAATTGGCAGGGGCTCTTCTAATTCACCCCTCCACTTT. Filled out from reference TRBV7-3 and TRBJ1-6, the complete variable domain reads GAGVSQTPSNKVTEKGKYVELRCDPISGHTALYWYRQSLGQGPEFLIYFQGTGAADDSGLPNDRFFAVRPEGSVSTLKIQRTERGDSAVYLCASSLIGRGSSNSPLHFGNGTRLTVT.

This clonotype has at least ten counts. This chain joins TRBV27 and TRBJ2-1; D possibly matches TRBD1 or TRBD2 (6 bases each). CDR1 and CDR2 (germline): MNHEY, SMNVEV (reference sequence). The CDR3 consists of 15 residues. With 9 bases removed from V and 9 bases from J, the gap between germline ends came to 24 bases. The CDR3 DNA is TGTGCCAGGAGATTCGCTCAAACAGGGCGGGGTGAGCAGTTCTTC. Translated: CARRFAQTGRGEQFF.

This rearrangement joins TRBV27 to TRBJ1-1, with 7 bases matching TRBD1. Germline assignment: CDR1 MNHEY and CDR2 SMNVEV (reference sequence). The junction had 13 bases not matched to a gene; V was cut back by 8 bases and J by 10 bases. There are 13 residues in the CDR3. In DNA, the CDR3 is TGTGCCAGCGAATTGACAGGGCCAAGGGTAGCTTTCTTT. This gives the protein CASELTGPRVAFF.

The gene calls are TRBV7-9 and TRBJ1-1; D ambiguous. CDR3 size: 13 residues. The V end lost 1 base, the J end lost 11 bases, and 14 bases lay between the germline ends. Per germline, CDR1 SEHNR and CDR2 FQNEAQ (reference sequence). The CDR3 nucleotides are TGTGCCAGCAGCTTAGAATCCCAGCTACCTGCTTTCTTT. This codes for CASSLESQLPAFF.

The J gene is TRBJ1-6, the V gene TRBV9; weak D call: TRBD1 (5 bases). CDR3 size: 14 residues. Germline loops: CDR1 SGDLS, CDR2 YYNGEE. V shed 4 bases and J shed 10 bases, with 15 bases lying between them. CDR3 in DNA: TGTGCCAGCAGCCCTGGGACCCCAGGGTCACCCCTCCACTTT. It encodes CASSPGTPGSPLHF. Full variable domain (missing parts from reference TRBV9 and TRBJ1-6): DSGVTQTPKHLITATGQRVTLRCSPRSGDLSVYWYQQSLDQGLQFLIQYYNGEERAKGNILERFSAQQFPDLHSELNLSSLELGDSALYFCASSPGTPGSPLHFGNGTRLTVT.

In this sample, this clonotype turned up many times. The chain uses TRBV2 and TRBJ2-7; D is possibly TRBD2 (5 bases). Per the germline V gene, CDR1 is SNHLY and CDR2 is FYNNEI. The CDR3 totals 13 residues. V dropped 7 bases and J dropped 3 bases, with 13 bases sitting between them. CDR3 in amino acids: CASKATEGYEQYV. In DNA, the CDR3 is TGTGCCAGCAAAGCCACAGAGGGCTACGAGCAGTACGTC.

The genes are TRBV5-6 and TRBJ2-3, with TRBD2 matching 12 bases. After removal of 0 bases from V and 2 bases from J, the junction contained 4 bases not matched to a gene. From germline, CDR1 is SGHDT and CDR2 YYEEEE. The CDR3 is 17 amino acids. The CDR3 DNA reads TGTGCCAGCAGCTTGGGACTAGCGGGGGCCCTCACAGATACGCAGTATTTT. This codes for CASSLGLAGALTDTQYF.

V usage is TRBV11-2 and J usage is TRBJ2-2; D unclear. CDR3 length equals 15 residues. CDR1 and CDR2 (germline): SGHAT, FQNNGV. The ends were cut back, 1 base at V and 2 bases at J, with 8 bases in the middle. The CDR3 region has the DNA TGTGCCAGCAGCTTAGTCGGGCAAAACACCGGGGAGCTGTTTTTT. Translated: CASSLVGQNTGELFF.

The V gene is TRBV10-3, the J gene TRBJ2-7; possibly TRBD1 or TRBD2 for D (5 bases each). V shed 0 bases and J shed 4 bases, with 19 bases lying between them. Germline assignment: CDR1 ENHRY and CDR2 SYGVKD. CDR3 length: 17 residues. As DNA, the CDR3 is TGTGCCATCAGTGAGTCTATTCGGGGCCCTTACCCATACGAGCAGTACGTC. Its translation is CAISESIRGPYPYEQYV.

The V gene is TRBV7-2, the J gene TRBJ1-2; possible D gene TRBD1, 6 bases. V was shortened by 2 bases and J by 2 bases, with 15 bases between the two germline ends. Germline CDR1 and CDR2: SGHTA and FQGNSA. This CDR3 comprises 16 residues. As DNA, the CDR3 is TGTGCCAGCAGCTTAATATTCCAGGGGCTAAACTATGGCTACACCTTC. Residues: CASSLIFQGLNYGYTF.

The chain combines TRBV27 with TRBJ2-7; 16 positions match TRBD2. Trimming at V came to 6 bases and at J to 7 bases, leaving 9 bases not matched to a gene. The CDR3 runs 16 residues. CDR1 is MNHEY, CDR2 SMNVEV, per germline (reference sequence). The CDR3 protein is CASRPGTSGGEREQYV. CDR3 bases: TGTGCCAGCAGACCTGGGACTAGCGGGGGGGAGAGAGAGCAGTACGTC.

The rearrangement joins TRBV6-6 to TRBJ1-3, with D unresolved. Trimming took 10 bases from V and 0 from J, leaving 16 bases between them. This CDR3 comprises 15 residues. CDR1 MNHNY and CDR2 SVGAGI come from the germline V gene (reference sequence). DNA of the CDR3: TGTGCCACCTTACAAAAGGGTCCCTCTGGAAACACCATATATTTT. Its translation: CATLQKGPSGNTIYF.